The 2 T cell receptor beta chains listed next were all sequenced from one sample in a study of blood T cell repertoires in COVID-19. The assay was immunoSEQ multiplex PCR, and TCRdb's table has in-frame clones only and misses some. The profile shows under 85,000 clones, 83% of them singletons. The sequenced sample consisted of peripheral blood. The receptors were sampled from a man aged 25 to 40 with COVID-19, enrolled during active disease.

The chain employs TRBV6-1 and TRBJ1-2; D is possibly TRBD1 (6 bases). This CDR3 is built from 14 residues. Trimming stripped 3 bases from V and 4 bases from J, with 12 bases between. CDR1 and CDR2 from the germline V gene are MNHNS and SASEGT. This CDR3 is CASSEGASSYGYTF. The CDR3, as DNA: TGTGCCAGCAGTGAGGGGGCCAGTAGCTATGGCTACACCTTC.

V and J are TRBV30 and TRBJ1-5; TRBD1 matches 8 bases. V dropped 2 bases and J dropped 7; count of bases not matched to a gene: 7. This CDR3 has 14 amino acids. The germline CDR1 and CDR2 sequences are GTSNPN and SVGIG (reference sequence). DNA for the CDR3: TGTGCCTGGAGTCTCCAGGGGGCCGGCCAGCCCCAGCATTTT. It encodes CAWSLQGAGQPQHF.